This T cell receptor (beta chain) comes out of a study of T-cell memory formation after mild COVID-19. Points on this clonotype: Its antigen remains unidentified.

TCRdb re-called the 5' RACE reads through MiXCR, storing one row per CDR3 protein. The sample has 470,000 or so distinct CDR3 sequences; about 23% are singletons. Points from the study as a whole: Among clones contracting day 15 to 85, CD4/CD8 was balanced, whereas later expanders leaned CD4+. Contracting CD8+ clones were enriched in EMRA, CD4+ mainly in CM and EM. Some clones that responded were present in memory (sampled pre-infection), which suggests cross-reactive memory joined.

This receptor was obtained from an adult woman who had mild COVID-19 (a few samples of this study predate the infection). Cell type and time point are not known. Sequencing was done on a sample of PBMCs or a T cell subset sorted from them (not recorded which).

The CDR3 nucleotides read TGTGCCAGCTCTCTAGGGACAGGGCAGATGAACACTGAAGCTTTCTTT. It translates to CASSLGTGQMNTEAFF. The rearrangement links TRBV18 to TRBJ1-1; 9 bases match TRBD1. The CDR3 extends over 16 amino acids. Per the germline V gene, CDR1 is KGHSH and CDR2 is LQKENI. V trimming: 6 bases; J trimming: 0 bases; junction bases outside the gene matches: 8.